The table lists the clone carrying this TCR beta chain with many counts. Time point indicated: newly diagnosed GD, antithyroid drugs for less than 3 months. PBMC-extracted RNA yielded the TCR library. This specimen comes from a study of regulatory T cells in long-lasting Graves disease. The authors built TCR beta libraries using iRepertoire HTBI primers and Arm-PCR of CDR3 regions. TCRdb reanalysed the multiplex PCR reads using MiXCR and keeps one entry per CDR3 protein. The top ten hold roughly 9.7% of the sample, which has 450,000 to 700,000 distinct CDR3 sequences, less than 15% seen once. The V gene end was trimmed by 6 bases and the J gene end by 5 bases; junction bases not matched to a gene: 6. Per germline, CDR1 SNHLY and CDR2 FYNNEI. The CDR3 sequence is 14 residues long. These data were likewise used in another study, on T cells in Graves' hyperthyroidism and ophthalmopathy. Turning to that study: Patients having uncontrolled infection, another autoimmune disease, pregnancy or lactation were not included. With the HTBI primer set, the TCR CDR3 went through a first round of RT-PCR.

The sequencing used peripheral blood mononuclear cells (PBMCs), collected at new diagnosis, from a patient treated with antithyroid drugs. The rearrangement links TRBV2 to TRBJ1-4; TRBD1 agrees at 7 bases. The receptor was derived from a young man with Graves disease. CDR3 sequence reads: CASRRGQQNEKLFF. The CDR3 DNA reads as TGTGCCAGCAGGAGGGGACAGCAGAATGAAAAACTGTTTTTT.